These 19 T cell receptor beta chains share one sample of origin, sequenced in a study of T-cell reconstitution after alpha-beta-depleted transplantation in children. TCRbeta library preparation incorporated unique molecular identifiers. Via MiXCR, TCRdb re-called the PCR reads, giving one row per CDR3 protein. Among some 830,000 distinct CDR3 sequences listed, less than 20% were seen once. The specimen was PBMCs, mostly from graft donor cells, collected 360 days after TCRalphabeta/CD19-depleted stem cell transplant. The receptors come from a male patient aged 10-17 years who had a stem cell transplant for acute lymphoblastic leukemia, so the T cells may come from the graft donor.

The rearrangement uses TRBV7-9 and TRBJ2-7; 7 bases are a match to TRBD1. This CDR3 is built from 15 residues. The V segment lost 5 bases and the J segment 0 bases; nucleotides outside the gene matches: 7. Per the germline V gene, CDR1 is SEHNR and CDR2 is FQNEAQ (reference sequence). CDR3 residues: CASSRTGLSSYEQYF. The CDR3, as DNA: TGTGCCAGCAGCCGGACAGGTTTGAGCTCCTACGAGCAGTACTTC.

The J gene is TRBJ2-1, the V gene TRBV27; D unresolved. V lost 1 base and J lost 7, with 8 bases in between. CDR1 is MNHEY, CDR2 SMNVEV, per germline (reference sequence). This CDR3 comprises 13 residues. The CDR3 nucleotides are TGTGCCAGCAGTTTATACGACTGGAATGAGCAGTTCTTC. It is translated as CASSLYDWNEQFF.

The J gene is TRBJ2-5, the V gene TRBV7-3, with D tentatively TRBD1 (6 bases). Looked up from germline, CDR1 is SGHTA and CDR2 is FQGTGA. The germline V and J ends were trimmed by 1 base and 5 bases, with 11 bases remaining between them. The CDR3 sequence is 14 residues long. CDR3 region: CASSLMGQGETQYF. CDR3 coding DNA: TGTGCCAGCAGCTTAATGGGGCAGGGGGAGACCCAGTACTTC.

This chain uses TRBV12-3 or TRBV12-4 with TRBJ1-2; D is unresolved. V dropped 8 bases and J dropped 4 bases, with 2 bases sitting between them. The CDR3 runs to 9 residues. The CDR3 DNA sequence: TGTGCCAGCGGCTATGGCTACACCTTC. The encoded protein is CASGYGYTF.

In this sample, this clonotype turned up a few times. The V call is TRBV12-3 or TRBV12-4, the J call TRBJ1-2; 7 bases fit TRBD1. Trimming took 10 bases from V and 4 from J; bases not matched to a gene: 12. This CDR3 spans 14 amino acids. CDR3 sequence (DNA): TGTGCCATCGGGCGACAGGGAGGTGGCTATGGCTACACCTTC. Translation: CAIGRQGGGYGYTF.

V and J are TRBV27 and TRBJ1-1, with D unclear. The CDR3 runs 12 residues. Germline CDR1 reads MNHEY; CDR2 reads SMNVEV (reference sequence). V lost 7 bases and J 6 bases, leaving 12 bases between the germline ends. The DNA for the CDR3 is TGTGCCAGCATGGCGGGTCCCGCTGAAGCTTTCTTT. This codes for CASMAGPAEAFF.

This clonotype was counted a few times. J is TRBJ2-7 and V is TRBV20-1, with D possibly being TRBD1 (6 bases). The CDR3 has 15 amino acids. The V end lost 6 bases, the J end lost 0 bases, and 18 bases lay between the germline ends. CDR1 is DFQATT, CDR2 SNEGSKA, per germline (reference sequence). CDR3 protein: CSAKTGKWDSYEQYF. CDR3 in DNA: TGCAGTGCAAAAACAGGGAAGTGGGACTCCTACGAGCAGTACTTC.

This chain connects TRBV5-1 to TRBJ2-7, with D perhaps matching TRBD1 or TRBD2 (5 bases each). The CDR3 runs 15 residues. Trimming stripped 4 bases from V and 3 bases from J, with 17 bases between. CDR1 SGHRS and CDR2 YFSETQ come from the germline V gene. CDR3 DNA sequence: TGCGCCAGCAGCCCCCGGGACGGGACCAGCTACGAGCAGTACTTC. Residues: CASSPRDGTSYEQYF.

The genes are TRBV6-1 and TRBJ2-7; D not resolved. V dropped 6 bases and J dropped 1 base, with 13 bases sitting between them. The germline V gene has CDR1 MNHNS and CDR2 SASEGT. The CDR3 totals 14 residues. CDR3: CASSVATLSYEQYF. CDR3 nucleotide sequence: TGTGCCAGCAGCGTCGCCACCCTGTCCTACGAGCAGTACTTC.

As to this clonotype: Its ends do not fully match the called genes, so a read error is possible. V and J are TRBV24-1 and TRBJ2-7; D remains unclear. This CDR3 spans 8 amino acids. From germline, CDR1 is KGHDR and CDR2 SFDVKD. The CDR3 spells CATSDLLF. CDR3 nucleotides: TGTGCCACCAGTGACCTACTCTTC.

This chain links TRBV5-4 with TRBJ2-7; D may be TRBD1 or TRBD2 (5 bases each). Trimming took off 1 base at V and 3 bases at J, with 17 bases between the two ends. The CDR3 contains 16 residues. Germline-derived CDR1 and CDR2 are SGHNT and YYREEE (reference sequence). CDR3 sequence (DNA): TGTGCCAGCAGCTTGAGACCCCGGGGCCAGCGCTACGAGCAGTACTTC. It yields the protein CASSLRPRGQRYEQYF.

V is TRBV6-5 and J is TRBJ2-2, with D tentatively TRBD2 (5 bases). V was shortened by 3 bases and J by 1 base, with 9 bases between the two germline ends. Germline assignment: CDR1 MNHEY and CDR2 SVGAGI. The CDR3 is made up of 15 amino acids. CDR3 sequence: CASSYERRNTGELFF. The DNA of the CDR3 is TGTGCCAGCAGTTATGAGCGGAGGAACACCGGGGAGCTGTTTTTT.

This clonotype was seen a handful of times. The V call is TRBV30, the J call TRBJ2-2, with 8 bases lining up with TRBD2. The ends lost 5 bases at V and 5 bases at J; junction bases unmatched: 13. The CDR3 consists of 16 residues. Germline CDR1 reads GTSNPN; CDR2 reads SVGIG (reference sequence). CDR3 nucleotide sequence: TGTGCCTGGGAATCTCGCGGGAGGACGGTAACCGGGGAGCTGTTTTTT. This encodes CAWESRGRTVTGELFF.

This clonotype turned up a few times. The chain combines TRBV13 with TRBJ2-1, with D unclear. CDR3 length equals 14 residues. Germline assignment: CDR1 PRHDT and CDR2 FYEKMQ (reference sequence). V dropped 3 bases and J dropped 5 bases, with 11 bases sitting between them. CDR3 in DNA: TGTGCCAGCAGCTTTTGGGGTAGCAACAATGAGCAGTTCTTC. Protein: CASSFWGSNNEQFF.

This clonotype has a handful of counts. V usage is TRBV5-5 and J usage is TRBJ2-1; TRBD2 agrees at 12 bases. The CDR3 covers 17 residues. J lost 4 bases, V lost 0 bases, and 5 bases had no gene match. The germline V gene encodes CDR1 SGHKS and CDR2 YYEKEE (reference sequence). The CDR3 nucleotides are TGTGCCAGCAGCTTGGGACTAGCGGGAGCCTCTTACAATGAGCAGTTCTTC. Encoded protein: CASSLGLAGASYNEQFF.

This clonotype turned up a few times. The chain links TRBV7-9 to TRBJ2-7, with D perhaps matching TRBD1 (5 bases). Germline loops: CDR1 SEHNR, CDR2 FQNEAQ (reference sequence). The CDR3 contains 16 residues. Trimming left V 5 bases short and J 3 bases short, with 20 bases between. The CDR3 nucleotides are TGTGCCAGCAGCAGTCGGAGCAGGGCGGTAATCTACGAGCAGTACTTC. Amino acids: CASSSRSRAVIYEQYF.

The chain couples TRBV7-9 to TRBJ2-2; 10 bases map to TRBD2. CDR1 and CDR2 (germline): SEHNR, FQNEAQ (reference sequence). Trimming removed 1 base from V and 3 bases from J; junction bases left unmatched: 5. The CDR3 covers 17 residues. CDR3 sequence: CASSLGGLAVYTGELFF. The CDR3 DNA reads TGTGCCAGCAGCTTAGGAGGACTAGCGGTTTACACCGGGGAGCTGTTTTTT.

This clonotype was seen more than once but under ten times. The genes are TRBV29-1 and TRBJ2-4; 14 positions match TRBD2. V lost 4 bases, J lost 5 bases, and 1 base stayed unmatched. The CDR3 sequence is 14 residues long. From germline, CDR1 is SQVTM and CDR2 ANQGSEA. DNA of the CDR3: TGCAGCGTTGGGGGACTAGCGGGAGAAAACATTCAGTACTTC. Its translation: CSVGGLAGENIQYF.

The genes are TRBV6-5 and TRBJ1-5; possibly TRBD1 for D (5 bases). The V gene lost 2 bases and the J gene lost 2 bases, with 10 bases spanning the gap. This CDR3 spans 15 amino acids. Germline V gene sequence: CDR1 MNHEY, CDR2 SVGAGI. The CDR3: CASSYGGVGNQPQHF. For the CDR3, the DNA is TGTGCCAGCAGTTACGGGGGGGTTGGCAATCAGCCCCAGCATTTT.